This TCR beta chain was observed in a study of T-cell memory formation after mild COVID-19. Study results and limitations: Among CD4+ contracting clones, most were CM and EM, and CD8+ ones EMRA. Day 15 to 85 contracting clones showed balanced CD4/CD8; later expanders leaned CD4+. The appearance of some responding clones in pre-infection memory suggested that cross-reactive memory joined.

On this clonotype itself: Its target is unknown.

The CDR3 is 12 residues long. The germline V gene has CDR1 DFQATT and CDR2 SNEGSKA (reference sequence). Between the trimmed V and J ends, which lost 1 base and 5 bases, there was a span of 8 bases. MiXCR, run by TCRdb on the 5' RACE reads, gives a single entry per CDR3 protein. Here the sample spans 350,000 to 400,000 distinct CDR3 sequences, under 25% being singletons. Sequenced sample: PBMCs or a T cell subset sorted from them (not recorded which). The V and J genes are TRBV20-1 and TRBJ2-5; the D is unclear. This clonotype was obtained from an adult woman who had mild COVID-19 (a few samples of this study predate the infection). Cell type and time point are not known. The CDR3 DNA follows: TGCAGTGCTAGAGGTTTAAAGGAGACCCAGTACTTC. Encoded protein: CSARGLKETQYF.